This T cell receptor beta chain emerged from a study of blood T cells in healthy people across ages. Germline loops: CDR1 KGHSH, CDR2 LQKENI. The CDR3 is made up of 15 amino acids. The ends were cut back, 4 bases at V and 3 bases at J, with 16 bases in the middle. Per-sample yields of isolated PBMCs were at least 6 million. Study-wide results and limits: Estimates of total diversity, which came from one million sequenced T cells, were considered to be underestimates.

A second PCR of roughly 7 to 11 cycles used a sample-barcoded 5' primer and a J-beta primer mix. A single record per CDR3 protein comes from TCRdb applying MiXCR to the 5' RACE reads. Of 1.5 million to 2 million distinct CDR3 sequences listed, roughly 27% were seen once; the top ten hold approximately 7.7%. There are a few counts of this clonotype. The antigen remains undetermined. This chain links TRBV18 with TRBJ2-7; no clear D. Sequenced sample: blood. This receptor was taken from a woman in her 30s in good health. CDR3 DNA: TGTGCCAGCTCACGGGCAAAGGATTTCAACTACGAGCAGTACTTC. Encoded protein: CASSRAKDFNYEQYF. Full variable domain (rest looked up from reference TRBV18 and TRBJ2-7): NAGVMQNPRHLVRRRGQEARLRCSPMKGHSHVYWYRQLPEEGLKFMVYLQKENIIDESGMPKERFSAEFPKEGPSILRIQQVVRGDSAAYFCASSRAKDFNYEQYFGPGTRLTVT.